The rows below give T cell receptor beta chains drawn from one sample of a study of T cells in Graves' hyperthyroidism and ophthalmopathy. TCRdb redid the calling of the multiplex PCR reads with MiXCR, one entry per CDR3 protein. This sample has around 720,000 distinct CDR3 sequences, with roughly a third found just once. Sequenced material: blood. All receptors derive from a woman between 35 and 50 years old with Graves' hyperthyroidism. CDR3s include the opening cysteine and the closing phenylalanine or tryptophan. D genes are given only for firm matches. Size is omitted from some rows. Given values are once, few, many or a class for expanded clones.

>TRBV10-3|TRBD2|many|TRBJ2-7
CATATTSGRAFYEQYF
TGTGCCACCGCGACGACTAGCGGGAGGGCCTTCTACGAGCAGTACTTC
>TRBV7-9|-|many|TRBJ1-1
CASSYEGGYTEAFF
TGTGCCAGCAGTTACGAAGGGGGGTACACTGAAGCTTTCTTT
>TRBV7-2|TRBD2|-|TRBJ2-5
CASSLAGLAQETQYF
TGTGCCAGCAGCTTAGCCGGACTAGCACAAGAGACCCAGTACTTC
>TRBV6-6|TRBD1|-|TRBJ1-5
CASRAGTVNQPQHF
TGTGCCAGCAGGGCCGGGACAGTTAATCAGCCCCAGCATTTT
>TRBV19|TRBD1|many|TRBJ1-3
CASSKRTGVYGNTIYF
TGTGCCAGTAGTAAACGGACAGGGGTGTATGGAAACACCATATATTTT
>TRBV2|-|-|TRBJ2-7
CASSARQYEQYF
TGTGCCAGCAGTGCCCGACAGTACGAGCAGTACTTC
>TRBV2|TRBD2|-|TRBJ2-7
CASTIAGSHEQYF
TGTGCCAGCACCATAGCGGGTAGTCACGAGCAGTACTTC
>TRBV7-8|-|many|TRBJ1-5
CASNNGQGSQPQHF
TGTGCCAGCAACAACGGTCAGGGGAGTCAGCCCCAGCATTTT
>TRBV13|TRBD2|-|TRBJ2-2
CASSLKSGGWTGELFF
TGTGCCAGCAGCTTAAAATCGGGGGGTTGGACCGGGGAGCTGTTTTTT
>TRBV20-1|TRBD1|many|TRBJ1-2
CSAPDRGRGYTF
TGCAGTGCCCCGGACAGGGGTCGAGGCTACACCTTC
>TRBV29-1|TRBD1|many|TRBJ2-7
CSVARGKCEQYF
TGCAGCGTTGCCAGGGGGAAATGCGAGCAGTACTTC
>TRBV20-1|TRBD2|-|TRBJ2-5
CSARPAGGGQETQYF
TGCAGTGCTCGCCCAGCGGGGGGAGGCCAAGAGACCCAGTACTTC
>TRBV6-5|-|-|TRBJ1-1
CASSYRTVNTEAFF
TGTGCCAGCAGTTACAGGACAGTAAACACTGAAGCTTTCTTT
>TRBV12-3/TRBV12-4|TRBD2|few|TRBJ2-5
CASSSRLAPQETQYF
TGTGCCAGCAGTTCTCGACTAGCACCTCAAGAGACCCAGTACTTC
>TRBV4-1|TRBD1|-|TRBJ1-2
CASSQTGGANYGYTF
TGCGCCAGCAGCCAAACAGGGGGAGCTAACTATGGCTACACCTTC
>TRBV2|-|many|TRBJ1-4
CASSDPDVDEKLFF
TGTGCCAGCAGTGATCCCGACGTAGATGAAAAACTGTTTTTT
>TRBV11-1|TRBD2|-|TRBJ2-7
CASSVAHAGGLSYEQYF
TGTGCCAGCAGCGTGGCTCACGCGGGAGGACTCTCCTACGAGCAGTACTTC
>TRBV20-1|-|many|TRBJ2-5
CSARDVRWAETQYF
TGCAGTGCTAGAGACGTACGATGGGCCGAGACCCAGTACTTC
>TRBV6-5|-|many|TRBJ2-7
CASSLTRGYEQYF
TGTGCCAGCAGTCTCACCAGGGGCTACGAGCAGTACTTC
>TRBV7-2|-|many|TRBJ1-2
CASSLDEVRAGNNYGYTF
TGTGCCAGCAGCTTAGACGAGGTCCGGGCGGGTAATAACTATGGCTACACCTTC
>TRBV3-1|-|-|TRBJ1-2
CASSRDLTNYGYTF
TGTGCCAGCAGCCGGGATCTAACTAACTATGGCTACACCTTC
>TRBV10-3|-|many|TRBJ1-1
CAISESTRPEAFF
TGTGCCATCAGTGAGTCGACTCGACCTGAAGCTTTCTTT
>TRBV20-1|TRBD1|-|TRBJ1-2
CSARDGQGAAGYTF
TGCAGTGCTAGAGACGGACAGGGGGCGGCGGGCTACACCTTC
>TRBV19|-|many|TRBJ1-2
CASKGQGIYGYTF
TGTGCCAGTAAGGGTCAGGGCATCTATGGCTACACCTTC
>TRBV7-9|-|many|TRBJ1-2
CASSSLRGEGYTF
TGTGCCAGCAGCTCCCTCAGGGGAGAGGGCTACACCTTC
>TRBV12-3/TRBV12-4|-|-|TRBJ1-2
CASSLDRLSNGYTF
TGTGCCAGCAGTTTAGATCGGCTCTCTAATGGCTACACCTTC
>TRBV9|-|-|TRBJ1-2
CASLGWGGANYGYTF
TGTGCCAGCCTCGGGTGGGGAGGTGCTAACTATGGCTACACCTTC
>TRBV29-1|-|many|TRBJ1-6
CSVLVSDGSYNSPLHF
TGCAGCGTTCTAGTATCGGATGGCTCCTATAATTCACCCCTCCACTTT
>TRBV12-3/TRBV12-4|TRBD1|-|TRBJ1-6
CASSFTGASSPLHF
TGTGCCAGCAGTTTTACAGGGGCGAGTTCACCCCTCCACTTT
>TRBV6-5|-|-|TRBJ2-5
CASSYSRGKETQYF
TGTGCCAGCAGTTACTCGAGGGGGAAAGAGACCCAGTACTTC
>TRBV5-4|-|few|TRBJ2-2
CASSSKWQNTGELFF
TGTGCCAGCAGCTCTAAGTGGCAGAACACCGGGGAGCTGTTTTTT
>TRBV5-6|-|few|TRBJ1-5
CASSERVSTYSNQPQHF
TGTGCCAGCAGCGAAAGGGTCAGTACTTATAGCAATCAGCCCCAGCATTTT
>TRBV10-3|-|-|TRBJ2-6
CASSRRLSGANVLTF
TGTGCCAGCAGCCGTCGTTTATCTGGGGCCAACGTCCTGACTTTC
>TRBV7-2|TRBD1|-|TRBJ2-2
CASSPEDRSTGELFF
TGTGCCAGCAGCCCGGAGGACAGGAGCACCGGGGAGCTGTTTTTT
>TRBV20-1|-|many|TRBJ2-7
CSARDFAGSSYEQYF
TGCAGTGCTAGAGATTTCGCGGGTAGCTCCTACGAGCAGTACTTC
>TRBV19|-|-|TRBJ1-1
CASSLALGGPRSEAFF
TGTGCCAGTAGTCTCGCCCTAGGGGGGCCAAGATCTGAAGCTTTCTTT
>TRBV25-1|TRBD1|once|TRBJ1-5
CARQQGGYSNQPQHF
TGTGCTAGACAACAGGGGGGTTATAGCAATCAGCCCCAGCATTTT
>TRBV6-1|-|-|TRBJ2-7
CASSEGSVGYEQYF
TGTGCCAGCAGTGAAGGGTCAGTCGGCTACGAGCAGTACTTC
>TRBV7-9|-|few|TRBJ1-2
CASSPAASYSNGYTF
TGTGCCAGCAGCCCGGCCGCCTCATACTCTAATGGCTACACCTTC
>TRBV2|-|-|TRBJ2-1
CASRSAVSYNEQFF
TGTGCCAGCAGGTCTGCGGTTTCCTACAATGAGCAGTTCTTC
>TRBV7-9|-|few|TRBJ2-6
CASSLYRGSGANVLTF
TGTGCCAGCAGCTTATATAGGGGATCTGGGGCCAACGTCCTGACTTTC
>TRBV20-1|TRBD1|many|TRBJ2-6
CSVGQVGVGANVLTF
TGCAGCGTAGGACAGGTTGGGGTCGGGGCCAACGTCCTGACTTTC
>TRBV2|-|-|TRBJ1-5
CASETGLNQPQHF
TGTGCCAGCGAAACGGGGCTAAATCAGCCCCAGCATTTT
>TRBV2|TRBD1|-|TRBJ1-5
CASSARQGLNQPQHF
TGTGCCAGCAGTGCTAGACAGGGACTAAATCAGCCCCAGCATTTT
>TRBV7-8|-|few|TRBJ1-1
CASSPRRTDSKETFF
TGTGCCAGCAGCCCCCGACGAACCGATAGCAAAGAGACTTTCTTT
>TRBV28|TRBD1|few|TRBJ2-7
CASRRQGYSYEQYF
TGTGCCAGCAGGAGACAGGGGTACTCCTACGAGCAGTACTTC
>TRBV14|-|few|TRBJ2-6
CASSQEPALTGANVLTF
TGTGCCAGCAGCCAAGAACCTGCGTTGACTGGGGCCAACGTCCTGACTTTC
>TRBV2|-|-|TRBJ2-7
CASKAEAYEQYF
TGTGCCAGCAAGGCAGAAGCCTACGAGCAGTACTTC
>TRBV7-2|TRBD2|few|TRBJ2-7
CASSSRSGYTTSGASYEQYF
TGTGCCAGCAGCTCCCGATCCGGGTATACGACTAGCGGAGCCTCCTACGAGCAGTACTTC
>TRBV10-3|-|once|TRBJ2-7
CASESTYEQYF
TGTGCCAGCGAGAGTACCTACGAGCAGTACTTC
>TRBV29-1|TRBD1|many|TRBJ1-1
CSVVGQGMNTEAFF
TGCAGCGTTGTAGGACAGGGGATGAACACTGAAGCTTTCTTT
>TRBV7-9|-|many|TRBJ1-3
CASSLRDGSSGNTIYF
TGTGCCAGCAGCTTAAGGGACGGATCCTCTGGAAACACCATATATTTT
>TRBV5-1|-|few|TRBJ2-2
CASSLAEREAGELFF
TGCGCCAGCAGCTTGGCCGAAAGGGAAGCCGGGGAGCTGTTTTTT
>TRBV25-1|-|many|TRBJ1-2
CASSEGPRGYTF
TGTGCCAGCAGTGAGGGACCGCGGGGCTACACCTTC
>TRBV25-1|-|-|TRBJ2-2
CASSEPGTNTGELFF
TGTGCCAGCAGTGAACCGGGCACGAACACCGGGGAGCTGTTTTTT
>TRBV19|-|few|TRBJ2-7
CASSGGTGPYEQYF
TGTGCCAGTAGTGGAGGGACCGGCCCGTACGAGCAGTACTTC
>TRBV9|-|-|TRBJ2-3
CASSVRGQRTDTQYF
TGTGCCAGCAGCGTACGAGGGCAACGCACAGATACGCAGTATTTT
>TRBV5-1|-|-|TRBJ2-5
CASSLYFPTGIQETQYF
TGCGCCAGCAGCTTGTATTTCCCGACAGGCATACAAGAGACCCAGTACTTC
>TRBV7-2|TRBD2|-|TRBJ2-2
CASSQGLAGGRTGELFF
TGTGCCAGCAGCCAAGGACTAGCGGGGGGCCGCACCGGGGAGCTGTTTTTT
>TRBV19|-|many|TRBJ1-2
CASSSGGLVGYTF
TGTGCCAGTAGTTCGGGAGGTCTTGTCGGCTACACCTTC